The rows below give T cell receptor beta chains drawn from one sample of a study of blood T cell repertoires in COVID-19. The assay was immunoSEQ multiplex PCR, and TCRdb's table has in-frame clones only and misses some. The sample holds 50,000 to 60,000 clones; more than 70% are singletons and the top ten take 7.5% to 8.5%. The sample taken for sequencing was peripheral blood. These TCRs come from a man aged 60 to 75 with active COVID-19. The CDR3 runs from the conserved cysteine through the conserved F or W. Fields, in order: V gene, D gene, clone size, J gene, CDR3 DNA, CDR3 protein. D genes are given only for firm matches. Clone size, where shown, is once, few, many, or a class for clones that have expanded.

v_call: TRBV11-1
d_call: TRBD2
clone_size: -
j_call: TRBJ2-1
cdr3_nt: TGTGCCAGCAGCTTCCGGGGGGTTAGGTACAATGAGCAGTTCTTC
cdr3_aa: CASSFRGVRYNEQFF

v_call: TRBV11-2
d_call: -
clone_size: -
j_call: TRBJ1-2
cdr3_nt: TGTGCCAGCAGCTTAGGTCGGCAGGGGTATGGCTACACCTTC
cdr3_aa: CASSLGRQGYGYTF

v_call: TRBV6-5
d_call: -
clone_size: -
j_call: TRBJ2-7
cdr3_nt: TGTGCCAGCAGTTATGACTGGAGCTCCTACGAGCAGTACTTC
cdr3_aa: CASSYDWSSYEQYF

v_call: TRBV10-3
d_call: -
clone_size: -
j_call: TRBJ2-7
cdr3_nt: TGTGCCACCACCGGGACTGACTCTGGGGAGCAGTACTTC
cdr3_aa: CATTGTDSGEQYF

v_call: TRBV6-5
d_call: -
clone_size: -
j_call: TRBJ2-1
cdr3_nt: TGTGCCAGCAGTTACACCGGCAATGAGCAGTTCTTC
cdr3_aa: CASSYTGNEQFF

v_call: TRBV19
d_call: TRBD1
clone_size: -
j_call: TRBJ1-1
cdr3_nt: TGTGCCAGTAGTCCCCTTAGGACAGGGATTATGAACACTGAAGCTTTCTTT
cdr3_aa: CASSPLRTGIMNTEAFF

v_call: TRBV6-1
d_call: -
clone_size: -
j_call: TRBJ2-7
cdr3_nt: TGTGCCAGCAGTGAAGTAGGTAGCATCTACGAGCAGTACTTC
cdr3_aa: CASSEVGSIYEQYF

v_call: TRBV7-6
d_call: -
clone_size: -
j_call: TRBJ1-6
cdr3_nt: TGTGCCAGCAGCTACGGGACACGGGGCCCTAATTCACCCCTCCACTTT
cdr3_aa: CASSYGTRGPNSPLHF

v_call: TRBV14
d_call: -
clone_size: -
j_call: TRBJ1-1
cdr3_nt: TGTGCCAGCAGCCAAGATTTACTTGAAGCTTTCTTT
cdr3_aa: CASSQDLLEAFF

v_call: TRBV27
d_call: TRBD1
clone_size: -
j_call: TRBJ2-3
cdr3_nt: TGTGCCAGCAGTCTCGACAGGGGGAGCACAGATACGCAGTATTTT
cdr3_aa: CASSLDRGSTDTQYF

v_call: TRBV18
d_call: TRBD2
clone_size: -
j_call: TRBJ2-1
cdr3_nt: TGTGCCAGCTCACTCCTACTAGCGGGAAACAATGAGCAGTTCTTC
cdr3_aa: CASSLLLAGNNEQFF

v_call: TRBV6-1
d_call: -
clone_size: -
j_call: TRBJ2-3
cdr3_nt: TGTGCCAGCAGTGGCTACGGGGTGGAGGCCACAGATACGCAGTATTTT
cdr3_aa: CASSGYGVEATDTQYF

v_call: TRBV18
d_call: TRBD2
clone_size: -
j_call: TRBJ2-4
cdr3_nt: TGTGCCAGCTCACCACTAGGGACTAGCGGGAACCCCAAAAACATTCAGTACTTC
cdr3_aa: CASSPLGTSGNPKNIQYF

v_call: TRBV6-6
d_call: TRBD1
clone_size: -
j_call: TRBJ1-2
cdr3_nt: TGTGCCAGCAGTCCTCGACAGGGGGCTGGGTATGGCTACACCTTC
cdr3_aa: CASSPRQGAGYGYTF

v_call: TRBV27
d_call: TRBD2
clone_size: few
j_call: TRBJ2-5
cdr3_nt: TGTGCCAGCAGTTTAAGACTAGCGGGAGGGCCCGGAGAGACCCAGTACTTC
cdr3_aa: CASSLRLAGGPGETQYF

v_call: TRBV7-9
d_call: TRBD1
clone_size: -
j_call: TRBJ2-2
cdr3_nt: TGTGCCAGCAGCTCCCTATCCTTTTTGACAGGGCGCGGCACCGGGGAGCTGTTTTTT
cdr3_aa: CASSSLSFLTGRGTGELFF

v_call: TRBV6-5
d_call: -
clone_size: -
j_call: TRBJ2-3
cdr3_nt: TGTGCCACCCCCGGGTCCACAGATACGCAGTATTTT
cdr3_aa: CATPGSTDTQYF

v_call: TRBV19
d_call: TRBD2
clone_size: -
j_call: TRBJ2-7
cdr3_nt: TGTGCCAGTCGCACTAGCGGGACGGGTTACGAGCAGTACTTC
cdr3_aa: CASRTSGTGYEQYF

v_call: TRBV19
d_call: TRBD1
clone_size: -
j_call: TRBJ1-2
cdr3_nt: TGTGCCAGTAGTCCGAACTACAGGGGGAAGTTTGGCTACACCTTC
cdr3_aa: CASSPNYRGKFGYTF

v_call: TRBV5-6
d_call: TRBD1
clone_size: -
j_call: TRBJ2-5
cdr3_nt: TGTGCCAGCAGCTTTGCCTCAGGGGGCGTGGAGACCCAGTACTTC
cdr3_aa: CASSFASGGVETQYF

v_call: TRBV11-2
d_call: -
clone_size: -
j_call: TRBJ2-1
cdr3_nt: TGTGCCAGCAGCTCAATAGCGACGAATGAGCAGTTCTTC
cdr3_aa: CASSSIATNEQFF

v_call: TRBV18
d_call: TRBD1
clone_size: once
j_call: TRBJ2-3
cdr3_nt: TGTGCCAGCTCAACGACAGGGGGAACAGATACGCAGTATTTT
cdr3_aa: CASSTTGGTDTQYF

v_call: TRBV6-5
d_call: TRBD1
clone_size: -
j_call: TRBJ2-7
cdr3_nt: TGTGCCAGCAGGACAGGGGCCTACGAGCAGTACTTC
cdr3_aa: CASRTGAYEQYF

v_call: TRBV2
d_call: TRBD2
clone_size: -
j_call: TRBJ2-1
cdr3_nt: TGTGCCAGTTCAGAGGGACTAGCGGGCCGAGGGGGTTACAATGAGCAGTTCTTC
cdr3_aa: CASSEGLAGRGGYNEQFF

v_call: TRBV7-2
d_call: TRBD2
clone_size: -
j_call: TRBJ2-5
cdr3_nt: TGTGCCAGCAGCTTAGTGGCTAGCGGGAGGTCGTACCAAGAGACCCAGTACTTC
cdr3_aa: CASSLVASGRSYQETQYF

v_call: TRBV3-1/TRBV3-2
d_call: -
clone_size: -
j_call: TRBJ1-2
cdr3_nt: TGTGCCAGCAGCCAAGAGGTGAAGAAACATTCTAACTATGGCTACACCTTC
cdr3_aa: CASSQEVKKHSNYGYTF

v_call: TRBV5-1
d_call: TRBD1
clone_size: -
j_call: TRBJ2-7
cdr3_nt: TGCGCCAGCAGCCAGGCCGGGACAGAAACCTACGAGCAGTACTTC
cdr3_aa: CASSQAGTETYEQYF